This is a list of T cell receptor beta chains from one sample in a study of blood T cell repertoires in COVID-19. TCRdb's copy holds only in-frame clones and misses some; the assay was immunoSEQ multiplex PCR. The sample has roughly 76,000 clones; approximately 90% are singletons. Sequenced sample: peripheral blood. The receptors shown here come from a woman aged 60-75 years with active COVID-19. CDR3s include the opening cysteine and the closing phenylalanine or tryptophan. Each record gives: V gene, CDR3 protein.

V gene: TRBV28; CDR3 protein: CASSGPRGQGYEQYF
V gene: TRBV4-1; CDR3 protein: CASRSPDRAGTEAFF
V gene: TRBV24-1; CDR3 protein: CATSDPTTILAGGLRTDTQYF
V gene: TRBV6-1; CDR3 protein: CASSEGQGSAEAFF
V gene: TRBV11-2; CDR3 protein: CASSLVGGEQFF
V gene: TRBV5-6; CDR3 protein: CASRGTAYEQYF
V gene: TRBV5-1; CDR3 protein: CASSLDSYNSPLHF
V gene: TRBV7-2; CDR3 protein: CASSLAAGFYGYTF
V gene: TRBV13; CDR3 protein: CASSLGGQAYGYTF
V gene: TRBV11-2; CDR3 protein: CASSFGDSGNTIYF
V gene: TRBV5-1; CDR3 protein: CASSSFPSDRADGYTF
V gene: TRBV6-5; CDR3 protein: CASSYGASSYNSPLHF
V gene: TRBV6-6; CDR3 protein: CASRRTSGDYNEQFF
V gene: TRBV20-1; CDR3 protein: CSASLGLWSSYNEQFF
V gene: TRBV4-2; CDR3 protein: CASSQVVAGGENTQYF
V gene: TRBV3-1/TRBV3-2; CDR3 protein: CASSRRVADTEAFF
V gene: TRBV19; CDR3 protein: CASRMRAGEVTDTQYF
V gene: TRBV18; CDR3 protein: CASSPGTAYDIQYF
V gene: TRBV5-1; CDR3 protein: CASSFQQGTDTQYF
V gene: TRBV28; CDR3 protein: CASSRGLSGRSGSGANVLTF
V gene: TRBV28; CDR3 protein: CASSFSGAADTQYF
V gene: TRBV11-2; CDR3 protein: CASSLEAGRPEQYF
V gene: TRBV19; CDR3 protein: CASSIPKTSGAEQFF
V gene: TRBV5-1; CDR3 protein: CASSGGLAGGRGETQYF
V gene: TRBV5-6; CDR3 protein: CASSLGTGYPYEQYF
V gene: TRBV5-4; CDR3 protein: CASSFRTGVLHTEAFF
V gene: TRBV18; CDR3 protein: CASSPSGGGPDTQYF
V gene: TRBV7-2; CDR3 protein: CASSSPAGGGNQPQHF
V gene: TRBV7-2; CDR3 protein: CASSFSPPGAGGFVDTQYF
V gene: TRBV6-1; CDR3 protein: CASSDWEFRDNSPLHF
V gene: TRBV3-1/TRBV3-2; CDR3 protein: CASSRLTGPLYEQYF
V gene: TRBV6-1; CDR3 protein: CASSEWEGNQPQHF
V gene: TRBV7-9; CDR3 protein: CASKRPTNEKLFF
V gene: TRBV6-5; CDR3 protein: CASSYSMQGGYGYTF
V gene: TRBV5-1; CDR3 protein: CASSARTGQETQYF
V gene: TRBV2; CDR3 protein: CASSATWTGYYNEQFF
V gene: TRBV19; CDR3 protein: CASSRLSTDTQYF
V gene: TRBV11-2; CDR3 protein: CASSLENGRYNEQFF
V gene: TRBV28; CDR3 protein: CASSAPRGRGGGTQYF
V gene: TRBV7-2; CDR3 protein: CASSLPGTGGNIQYF